The entry below describes one T cell receptor beta chain. As yet, its antigen is unknown. This sample was taken from a study of T cells in localized non-small cell lung cancer. Study outcomes and limitations: Highest T cell clonality was seen in uninvolved adjacent lung, surpassing that measured in tumor. When the top 100 tumor clones were examined, a median about 60 of them also appeared in the adjacent lung, which was paired and uninvolved.

The J segment lost 5 bases and the V segment lost 3 bases, leaving 3 bases of the junction unmatched. CDR3 length: 14 residues. From germline, CDR1 is KGHSH and CDR2 LQKENI. Generated by immunoSEQ multiplex PCR, the TCRdb table keeps only in-frame clones and is missing some. This repertoire shows about 33,000 clones, 85% to 95% found once; its top ten account for approximately 7%. The sequence was obtained from a female donor older than 55 with stage I lung adenocarcinoma. This chain connects TRBV18 to TRBJ2-5, with 10 bases matching TRBD1. The source material was peripheral blood, sampled before any cancer treatment. In nucleotides, the CDR3 is TGTGCCAGCTCACCGCCGGACAGGGGGGAGACCCAGTACTTC. It specifies CASSPPDRGETQYF.